This T cell receptor (beta chain) is drawn from a study of T cell responses to AZD1222 COVID-19 vaccine. Points from the study as a whole: Of the AZD1222 recipients, only 5 to 7 were seropositive at baseline. Repertoires were collected only later (after the peak T cell response had occurred). Most donors were white British, females outnumbered males, and clonal diversity was possibly underestimated. Nearly half of spike-specific TCRs reportedly go after variant regions that carry no mutations.

Trimming left V 0 bases short and J 5 bases short, with 8 bases between. The germline CDR1 and CDR2 sequences are SGDLS and YYNGEE. CDR3 length: 13 amino acids. Only in-frame clones appear in the TCRdb table, and some are missing; sequencing was by immunoSEQ multiplex PCR. The sample lists around 160,000 clones; 85% to 95% were seen once. As for this clone: Its specificity is unknown.

J is TRBJ2-5 and V is TRBV9; D not resolved. The receptor comes from an adult in good health. Specimen: peripheral blood, collected on day 0 of AZD1222 vaccination. CDR3 amino acids: CASSVAYRETQYF. The CDR3 nucleotides read TGTGCCAGCAGCGTAGCTTATAGGGAGACCCAGTACTTC.